This T cell receptor (beta chain) appears in the sequencing data of a study of blood T cell repertoires in COVID-19. TCRdb's table, derived via immunoSEQ multiplex PCR, lists solely in-frame clones and lacks some. This table has roughly 280,000 clones, 85% to 90% appearing once. Trimming at V came to 6 bases and at J to 4 bases, leaving 6 bases not matched to a gene. The CDR3 is made up of 14 amino acids. Germline V CDR1 and CDR2: LNHDA, SQIVND (reference sequence). This chain connects TRBV19 to TRBJ2-1, with 7 bases identical to TRBD2. The sample consisted of PBMCs or T cells enriched from blood (not recorded which). The source of this sequence is a woman in her sixties or seventies who had recovered from COVID-19. The CDR3 reads CASSERGGYNEQFF. The DNA for the CDR3 is TGTGCCAGTAGCGAGCGGGGAGGGTACAATGAGCAGTTCTTC.